The count of the clone carrying this T cell receptor (beta chain) is one. Its antigen is not known. The record originates from a study of shared clonotypes between healthy human individuals. Profiled with immunoSEQ multiplex PCR; TCRdb holds only in-frame clones, not every one. The table includes some 2,500,000 clones, around 90% detected once. With 5 bases removed from V and 6 bases from J, the gap between germline ends came to 24 bases. This CDR3 region has 17 residues. Germline CDR1 SGHDT, CDR2 YYEEEE. Study observations and caveats: Memory subsets had estimated richness that was generally smaller than that of naive subsets. In a few donors, approximately 5% of naive CD4 clonotypes appeared in common.

Material: naive CD4+ T cells from PBMCs. Subset: CD45RA+ positively selected. The V and J genes are TRBV5-6 and TRBJ1-5, with D tentatively TRBD1 (5 bases). The TCR comes from a man younger than 35 in good health. Some clones in this sample may be carry-over from other donors' samples. For the CDR3, the DNA is TGTGCCAGCAGTTTAGGGCCCAGGGACGTTCGTGGTCAGCCCCAGCATTTT. It codes for CASSLGPRDVRGQPQHF.